This entry lists 15 T cell receptor beta chains sequenced from one sample in a study of blood T cells in healthy people across ages. Combining a sample-barcoded 5' primer with a J-beta primer mix, a second PCR ran for 7 to 11 cycles. TCRdb passed the 5' RACE reads through MiXCR, listing each CDR3 protein once. This sample yields about 640,000 distinct CDR3 sequences, of which about 54% are seen a single time; 30% to 40% belongs to the top ten. The sequenced sample was blood. These receptors all stem from a man between 60 and 70 years old in good health.

This clonotype was seen only a few times. The chain is built from TRBV20-1 and TRBJ1-2, with D maybe TRBD1 (6 bases). CDR1 is DFQATT and CDR2 is SNEGSKA in the germline V gene (reference sequence). There are 16 residues in the CDR3. Trimming removed 3 bases at V and 4 bases at J, with 21 bases between. In DNA form, the CDR3 reads TGCAGTGCTAGGGGGGCACAGGGAAGTGAGGTCTATGGCTACACCTTC. Its translation is CSARGAQGSEVYGYTF.

The chain links TRBV20-1 to TRBJ2-5; TRBD1 or TRBD2 may be the D gene (5 bases each). The V end was cut by 3 bases, the J end by 4 bases, with 15 bases between. The CDR3 has 14 residues. Germline values: CDR1 DFQATT, CDR2 SNEGSKA (reference sequence). CDR3: CSASRPPGRETQYF. In nucleotides, the CDR3 is TGCAGTGCTAGTCGGCCTCCAGGGAGAGAGACCCAGTACTTC.

This rearrangement joins TRBV6-2 or TRBV6-3 to TRBJ1-1, with D perhaps matching TRBD1 (6 bases). V was trimmed by 6 bases and J by 1 base, leaving 12 bases between them. From germline, CDR1 is MNHEY and CDR2 SVGEGT. The CDR3 spans 14 residues. CDR3 sequence: CASRDDRPNTEAFF. DNA of the CDR3: TGTGCCAGCAGGGACGACAGGCCGAACACTGAAGCTTTCTTT.

The chain joins TRBV3-1 to TRBJ2-1; a possible D gene is TRBD1 (6 bases). The J call may be in error: the DNA end matches TRBJ2-7 better. The CDR3 is made up of 13 amino acids. CDR1 and CDR2 (germline): LGHDT, YNNKEL (reference sequence). The CDR3 is CASGGRSYNEQYF. CDR3 bases: TGTGCCAGCGGGGGCCGATCCTACAATGAGCAGTACTTC.

This clonotype has more than one count but fewer than ten. The V gene is TRBV6-5, the J gene TRBJ2-7; the D gene could be TRBD1 or TRBD2 (5 bases each). The germline V gene encodes CDR1 MNHEY and CDR2 SVGAGI. V shed 6 bases and J shed 2 bases, with 5 bases lying between them. This CDR3 region has 11 residues. The CDR3 sequence: CASRGPYEQYF. In DNA form, the CDR3 reads TGTGCCAGCAGGGGACCCTACGAGCAGTACTTC.

This clonotype was seen more than once but under ten times. The chain joins TRBV15 to TRBJ2-3, with D hard to call. This CDR3 is built from 14 residues. Looked up from germline, CDR1 is LNHNV and CDR2 is YYDKDF (reference sequence). Trimming removed 0 bases from V and 5 bases from J, with 9 bases in between. CDR3 in amino acids: CATSRDRRGDTQYF. The CDR3 DNA reads TGTGCCACCAGCAGAGATCGGCGAGGAGATACGCAGTATTTT.

The chain couples TRBV4-2 to TRBJ2-5, with D perhaps given as TRBD1 or TRBD2 (6 bases each). Trimming removed 1 base at V and 2 bases at J, with 11 bases between. The CDR3 is made up of 15 amino acids. Germline lookup yields CDR1 LGHNA and CDR2 YNFKEQ. The CDR3 coding sequence is TGTGCCAGCAGCCAAGGGGGGGCTCTACAAGAGACCCAGTACTTC. Translating gives CASSQGGALQETQYF.

The chain uses TRBV20-1 and TRBJ2-5; D is possibly TRBD2 (6 bases). In germline, CDR1 is DFQATT, CDR2 SNEGSKA (reference sequence). CDR3 size: 13 residues. Trimming took 3 bases from V and 3 from J, leaving 11 bases between them. In DNA, the CDR3 is TGCAGTGCTAGGGACTACATAAAAGAGACCCAGTACTTC. Translating gives CSARDYIKETQYF.

This clonotype was detected only once. The chain uses TRBV2 and TRBJ1-1; D is ambiguous. Trimming cost V 2 bases and J 4 bases, with 11 bases left between them. Germline CDR1 and CDR2: SNHLY and FYNNEI. The CDR3 has 14 amino acids. Here the CDR3 reads CASSENPRSTEAFF. The CDR3 bases are TGTGCCAGCAGTGAAAATCCGAGGAGCACTGAAGCTTTCTTT.

CDR3 residues: CASSFSYRPLYGETQYF. DNA of the CDR3: TGCGCCAGCAGCTTTAGTTATAGGCCGTTATACGGGGAGACCCAGTACTTC. The chain links TRBV5-1 to TRBJ2-5; no definite D call. The CDR3 loop spans 17 amino acids. Per germline, CDR1 SGHRS and CDR2 YFSETQ. The germline V and J ends were trimmed by 2 bases and 5 bases, with 22 bases remaining between them.

CDR3 DNA sequence: TGTGCCAGCAGCGTATTGGGACTAGCGGGGTACAATGAGCAGTTCTTC. This sequence encodes CASSVLGLAGYNEQFF. The chain carries TRBV9 and TRBJ2-1; TRBD2 aligns across 13 bases. The germline V gene encodes CDR1 SGDLS and CDR2 YYNGEE. CDR3 size: 16 residues. The ends lost 1 base at V and 4 bases at J; junction bases unmatched: 2.

The chain employs TRBV6-6 and TRBJ2-1; D may be TRBD1 (5 bases). Per the germline V gene, CDR1 is MNHNY and CDR2 is SVGAGI (reference sequence). The CDR3 has 13 residues. The V and J ends lost 4 bases and 4 bases respectively, with 8 bases between them. CDR3 amino acids: CASSSPGYNEQFF. CDR3 bases: TGTGCCAGCAGTTCCCCAGGGTACAATGAGCAGTTCTTC.

The gene calls are TRBV6-5 and TRBJ1-6; possible D gene TRBD1, 5 bases. The V gene lost 4 bases and the J gene lost 6 bases, with 13 bases spanning the gap. Germline values: CDR1 MNHEY, CDR2 SVGAGI. This CDR3 comprises 15 residues. Here the CDR3 reads CASSFHRTTNSPLHF. The DNA for the CDR3 is TGTGCCAGCAGTTTCCACAGGACAACTAATTCACCCCTCCACTTT.

The V and J genes are TRBV5-1 and TRBJ1-2; D is undetermined. Germline V gene data show CDR1 as SGHRS and CDR2 as YFSETQ. The V end lost 1 base, the J end lost 0 bases, and 10 bases lay between the germline ends. The CDR3 has 15 amino acids. The DNA of the CDR3 is TGCGCCAGCAGCTTGTCTGGCTCTACTAACTATGGCTACACCTTC. It encodes CASSLSGSTNYGYTF.

The chain joins TRBV7-9 to TRBJ1-2; D ambiguous. Germline V gene sequence: CDR1 SEHNR, CDR2 FQNEAQ (reference sequence). The CDR3 sequence is 15 residues long. The ends were cut back, 3 bases at V and 3 bases at J, with 14 bases in the middle. DNA of the CDR3: TGTGCCAGCAGCTTTGGAGGGTGGAGAGACTATGGCTACACCTTC. Translation gives CASSFGGWRDYGYTF. The full variable domain, rest sourced from reference TRBV7-9 and TRBJ1-2, is DTGVSQNPRHKITKRGQNVTFRCDPISEHNRLYWYRQTLGQGPEFLTYFQNEAQLEKSRLLSDRFSAERPKGSFSTLEIQRTEQGDSAMYLCASSFGGWRDYGYTFGSGTRLTVV.